The present T cell receptor (beta chain) was sequenced within a study of T-cell memory formation after mild COVID-19. Overall study: TCR clusters were mostly confined to one donor each.

Study-wide findings and caveats: From day 15 to 85, contracting clones were balanced between CD4 and CD8, whereas later expanders leaned toward CD4+. In pre-infection memory, a portion of responding clones appeared, which suggested that cross-reactive memory joined.

It was 5'RACE with constant-segment primers that produced the TCR alpha and TCR beta cDNA libraries, which carried sample barcodes and UMIs. TCRdb re-derived calls from the 5' RACE reads in MiXCR, one entry per CDR3 protein. The sample contains some 250,000 distinct CDR3 sequences, over 9% of which appear only once. As to this clonotype: Its antigen is not known.

From germline, CDR1 is MRHNA and CDR2 SNTAGT. The CDR3 runs to 15 residues. The V gene end was trimmed by 0 bases and the J gene end by 4 bases; junction bases not matched to a gene: 2. The clonotype comes from a young man who had mild COVID-19 (a few samples of this study predate the infection). Cell type and time point are not known. The gene calls are TRBV6-4 and TRBJ2-3; 9 bases agree with TRBD2. The sequencing sample was made of PBMCs or a T cell subset sorted from them (not recorded which). CDR3 bases: TGTGCCAGCAGTGACTCAGGCGGGGGGGCAGATACGCAGTATTTT. Translation: CASSDSGGGADTQYF.